Following are 7 T cell receptor beta chains from one sample sequenced in a study of T cell responses to AZD1222 COVID-19 vaccine. TCRdb's table, derived via immunoSEQ multiplex PCR, lists solely in-frame clones and lacks some. This sample has over 100,000 clones; approximately 90% occur once, and the top ten carry roughly 7%. The sample was peripheral blood, taken on day 0 of AZD1222 vaccination. The receptors were sampled from an adult in good health.

V is TRBV30 and J is TRBJ2-7, with 9 bases lining up with TRBD2. With V trimmed by 0 bases and J by 6 bases, 3 bases remained unmatched. This CDR3 has 13 amino acids. Germline V gives CDR1 GTSNPN, CDR2 SVGIG (reference sequence). CDR3 in amino acids: CAWSVQAGGEQYF. In DNA form, the CDR3 reads TGTGCCTGGAGTGTCCAAGCGGGAGGCGAGCAGTACTTC.

The V call is TRBV11-2, the J call TRBJ1-2; 7 bases match TRBD1. The CDR3 runs 14 residues. Germline values: CDR1 SGHAT, CDR2 FQNNGV. Trimming at V came to 5 bases and at J to 2 bases, leaving 5 bases not matched to a gene. In DNA, the CDR3 is TGTGCCAGCAGCACGGGAGGGGGCAACTATGGCTACACCTTC. This sequence encodes CASSTGGGNYGYTF.

The chain uses TRBV5-1 and TRBJ2-3; D possibly uses TRBD1 or TRBD2 (6 bases each). The CDR3 runs to 14 residues. The V gene lost 7 bases and the J gene lost 3 bases, with 15 bases spanning the gap. Per germline, CDR1 SGHRS and CDR2 YFSETQ. The DNA for the CDR3 is TGCGCCAGCGAGGAGGGGGAAGGGACAGATACGCAGTATTTT. Translated, it gives CASEEGEGTDTQYF.

The chain recombines TRBV5-1 with TRBJ2-5; TRBD1 matches 7 bases. The CDR3 spans 12 residues. Germline-derived CDR1 and CDR2 are SGHRS and YFSETQ. J lost 1 base, V lost 9 bases, and 3 bases had no gene match. CDR3 sequence (DNA): TGCGCCACGGGACAGCCCCAAGAGACCCAGTACTTC. Translating gives CATGQPQETQYF.

The rearrangement links TRBV7-8 to TRBJ2-7; D is perhaps TRBD2 (5 bases). Germline V gene lookup returns CDR1 SGHVS and CDR2 FQNEAQ. Between the trimmed V and J ends, which lost 5 bases and 3 bases, there was a span of 11 bases. This CDR3 comprises 13 residues. CDR3 protein: CASSGGLIYEQYF. The CDR3 DNA follows: TGTGCCAGCAGCGGTGGACTGATCTACGAGCAGTACTTC.

The gene calls are TRBV19 and TRBJ2-7; either TRBD1 or TRBD2 may supply D (5 bases each). V gave up 6 bases and J gave up 3 bases, with 15 bases separating them. The V gene's germline CDR1 is LNHDA and CDR2 SQIVND (reference sequence). The CDR3 extends over 14 amino acids. The CDR3 sequence: CASSRDPTLYEQYF. The CDR3 DNA is TGTGCCAGTAGCCGGGACCCCACGCTCTACGAGCAGTACTTC.

J is TRBJ1-2 and V is TRBV30; D gene uncertain. V lost 1 base, J lost 8 bases, and 14 bases lay in between. Germline CDR1 and CDR2: GTSNPN and SVGIG (reference sequence). The CDR3 covers 13 residues. Here the CDR3 DNA reads TGTGCCTGGAGTGAGTGGACCGACGGGGGCTACACCTTC. Translation gives CAWSEWTDGGYTF.